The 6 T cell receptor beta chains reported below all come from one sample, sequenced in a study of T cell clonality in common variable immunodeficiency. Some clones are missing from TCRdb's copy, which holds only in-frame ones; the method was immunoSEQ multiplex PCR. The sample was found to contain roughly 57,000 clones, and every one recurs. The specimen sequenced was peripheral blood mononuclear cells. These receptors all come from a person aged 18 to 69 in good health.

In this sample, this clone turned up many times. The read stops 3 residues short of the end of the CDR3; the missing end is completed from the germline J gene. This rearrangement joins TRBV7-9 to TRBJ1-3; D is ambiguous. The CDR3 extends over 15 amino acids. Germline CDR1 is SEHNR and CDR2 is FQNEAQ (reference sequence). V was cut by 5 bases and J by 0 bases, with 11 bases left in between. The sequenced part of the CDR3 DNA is TGTGCCAGCAGCCCCGGCGGTGACTCTGGAAACACC. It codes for CASSPGGDSGNT. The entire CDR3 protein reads CASSPGGDSGNTIYF. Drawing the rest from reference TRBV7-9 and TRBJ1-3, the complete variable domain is DTGVSQNPRHKITKRGQNVTFRCDPISEHNRLYWYRQTLGQGPEFLTYFQNEAQLEKSRLLSDRFSAERPKGSFSTLEIQRTEQGDSAMYLCASSPGGDSGNTIYFGEGSWLTVV.

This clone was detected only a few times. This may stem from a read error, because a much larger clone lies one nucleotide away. The covered CDR3 bases are TGCGCCAGCAGCTTGGCTCCTACTAGCACAGATACC. This sequence encodes CASSLAPTSTDT. The CDR3, in full, reads CASSLAPTSTDTQYF. The chain carries TRBV5-1 and TRBJ2-5, with D possibly matching TRBD2 (6 bases). The CDR3 end lies 3 residues beyond the end of the read and is filled in from the germline J gene. This CDR3 has 15 residues. Looked up from germline, CDR1 is SGHRS and CDR2 is YFSETQ.

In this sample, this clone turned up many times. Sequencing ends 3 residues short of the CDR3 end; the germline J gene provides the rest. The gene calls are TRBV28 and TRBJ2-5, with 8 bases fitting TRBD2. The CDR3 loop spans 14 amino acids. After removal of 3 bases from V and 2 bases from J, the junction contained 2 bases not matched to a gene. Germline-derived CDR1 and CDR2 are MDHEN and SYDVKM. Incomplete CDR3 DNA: TGTGCCAGCAGTTTTTCGGGGGGGCAAGAGACC. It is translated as CASSFSGGQET. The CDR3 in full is CASSFSGGQETQYF.

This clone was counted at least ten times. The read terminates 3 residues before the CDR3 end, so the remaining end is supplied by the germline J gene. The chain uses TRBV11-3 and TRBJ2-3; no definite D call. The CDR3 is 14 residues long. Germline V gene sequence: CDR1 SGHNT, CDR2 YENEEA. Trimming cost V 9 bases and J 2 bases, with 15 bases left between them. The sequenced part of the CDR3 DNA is TGTGCCAGGGGCAACGTCAATTCCACAGATACG. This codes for CARGNVNSTDT. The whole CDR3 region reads CARGNVNSTDTQYF.

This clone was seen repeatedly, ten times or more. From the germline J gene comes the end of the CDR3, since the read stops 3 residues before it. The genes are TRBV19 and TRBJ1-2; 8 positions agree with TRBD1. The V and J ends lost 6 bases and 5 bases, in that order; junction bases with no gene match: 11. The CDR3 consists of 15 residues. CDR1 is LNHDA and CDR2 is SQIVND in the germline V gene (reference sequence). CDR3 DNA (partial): TGTGCCAGTAGCTACCGACAGGGGAAGATGTATGGC. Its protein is CASSYRQGKMYG. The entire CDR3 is CASSYRQGKMYGYTF.

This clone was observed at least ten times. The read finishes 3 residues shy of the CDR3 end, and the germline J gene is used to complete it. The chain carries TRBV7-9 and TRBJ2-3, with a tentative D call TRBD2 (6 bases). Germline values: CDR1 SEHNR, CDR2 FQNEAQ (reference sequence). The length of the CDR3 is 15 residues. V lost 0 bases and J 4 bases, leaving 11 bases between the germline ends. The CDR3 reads CASSLALALPDTQYF. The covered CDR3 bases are TGTGCCAGCAGCTTAGCACTAGCCCTTCCAGATACG.